This T cell receptor beta chain is drawn from a study of blood T cell repertoires in COVID-19. The CDR3 has 15 residues. V was trimmed by 2 bases and J by 7 bases, leaving 15 bases between them. Germline values: CDR1 MNHEY, CDR2 SMNVEV (reference sequence). Original processing methods: How many nucleated cells were present was estimated from reference gene primer amplification. Assay: immunoSEQ multiplex PCR; the TCRdb copy retains only in-frame clones and omits some. That table furnishes V, J and clone size, whereas the DNA furnished D and trimming. The sample includes over 100,000 clones, 85% to 90% of them seen just once.

The sequenced sample consisted of peripheral blood. This sequence was found in a human donor in a cohort sampled during active COVID-19. The J gene is TRBJ1-5, the V gene TRBV27; a weak D match, TRBD1 (6 bases). For the CDR3, the DNA is TGTGCCAGCAGTTTAAGGATGGGGGCCGGGCAGCCCCAGCATTTT. Residues: CASSLRMGAGQPQHF.